This T cell receptor beta chain was obtained from a study of cytomegalovirus exposure and HLA in healthy donors. Amplification used 60 Vbeta primers and 13 Jbeta primers. The protocol was immunoSEQ multiplex PCR, while the TCRdb copy is restricted to in-frame clones and leaves out a portion. This sample has about 35,000 clones, with 75% to 85% found just once. This clone was counted between two and nine times. Its antigen is unknown. Findings and limits, study-wide: Within an earlier analysis, most TCR beta V segments proved productive either about 90% or about 30% of the time. Upon later analysis, HLA-associated TCR beta chains proved more clonally expanded than other, equally common chains.

The sequence came from a male donor in good health and CMV-seronegative. Source material: PBMCs.

The CDR3 loop is CASSLEGIRPDTQYF. CDR3 nucleotide sequence: TGCGCCAGCAGCTTGGAGGGGATACGTCCAGATACGCAGTATTTT. This sequence joins TRBV5-1 and TRBJ2-3; possible D gene TRBD1, 5 bases. CDR3 length: 15 amino acids. CDR1 is SGHRS, CDR2 YFSETQ, per germline. The ends were cut back, 0 bases at V and 4 bases at J, with 12 bases in the middle.